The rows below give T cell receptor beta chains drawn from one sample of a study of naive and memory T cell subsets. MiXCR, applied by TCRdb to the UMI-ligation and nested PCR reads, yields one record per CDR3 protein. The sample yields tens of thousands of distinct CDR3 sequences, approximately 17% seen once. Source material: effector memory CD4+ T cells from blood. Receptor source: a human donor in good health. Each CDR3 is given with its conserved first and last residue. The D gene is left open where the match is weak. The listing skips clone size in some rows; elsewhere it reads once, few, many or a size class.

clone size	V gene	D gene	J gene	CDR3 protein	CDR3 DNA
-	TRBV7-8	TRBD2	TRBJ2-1	CASSLRASGNNEQFF	TGTGCCAGCAGCTTACGGGCTAGCGGGAATAATGAGCAGTTCTTC
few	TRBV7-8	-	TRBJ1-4	CASSFGRGSEKLFF	TGTGCCAGCAGCTTTGGCAGGGGCAGCGAAAAACTGTTTTTT
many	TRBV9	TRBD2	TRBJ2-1	CASSATLAGAYNEQFF	TGTGCCAGCAGCGCGACACTAGCGGGAGCCTACAATGAGCAGTTCTTC
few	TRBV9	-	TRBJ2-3	CASSVGATGYTDTQYF	TGTGCCAGCAGCGTAGGAGCGACAGGATACACAGATACGCAGTATTTT
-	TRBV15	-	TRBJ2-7	CATSRGRDNYEQYF	TGTGCCACCAGCAGGGGAAGGGATAACTACGAGCAGTACTTC
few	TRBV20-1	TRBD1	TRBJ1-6	CSADRGNSPLHF	TGCAGTGCCGACAGGGGAAATTCACCCCTCCACTTT
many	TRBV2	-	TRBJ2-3	CASIKRGDIRTDTQYF	TGTGCCAGCATCAAAAGAGGGGACATACGCACAGATACGCAGTATTTT
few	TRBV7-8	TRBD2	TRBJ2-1	CASSGTSGVEQFF	TGTGCCAGCAGCGGGACTAGCGGGGTTGAGCAGTTCTTC
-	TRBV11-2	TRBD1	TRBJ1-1	CASRKTGEVEAFF	TGTGCCAGCAGGAAGACAGGGGAGGTTGAAGCTTTCTTT
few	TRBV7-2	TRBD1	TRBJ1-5	CASSSILGTGGNQPQHF	TGTGCCAGCAGCTCAATTCTAGGGACAGGGGGAAATCAGCCCCAGCATTTT
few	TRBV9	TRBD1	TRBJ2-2	CASSAGDRATGELFF	TGTGCCAGCAGCGCCGGGGACAGGGCGACCGGGGAGCTGTTTTTT
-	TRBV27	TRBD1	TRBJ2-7	CASSLLGGDEQYF	TGTGCCAGCAGTTTATTAGGGGGCGACGAGCAGTACTTC
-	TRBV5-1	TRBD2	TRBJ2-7	CASSLQGTSPSYEQYF	TGCGCCAGCAGCTTGCAGGGGACTAGCCCGTCCTACGAGCAGTACTTC
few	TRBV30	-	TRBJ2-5	CAWSVLGRGGQETQYF	TGTGCCTGGAGTGTACTGGGCAGGGGCGGTCAAGAGACCCAGTACTTC
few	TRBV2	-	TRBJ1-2	CASRGTEGNGYTF	TGTGCCAGCAGGGGCACGGAGGGAAATGGCTACACCTTC
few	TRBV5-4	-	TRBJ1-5	CASSRDGGGNQPQHF	TGTGCCAGCAGCAGGGACGGGGGAGGCAATCAGCCCCAGCATTTT
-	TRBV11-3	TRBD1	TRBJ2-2	CASSYAGTGRAGELFF	TGTGCCAGCAGCTACGCCGGGACAGGGAGGGCCGGGGAGCTGTTTTTT
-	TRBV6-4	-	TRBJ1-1	CASSAGENTEAFF	TGTGCCAGCAGTGCAGGGGAGAACACTGAAGCTTTCTTT
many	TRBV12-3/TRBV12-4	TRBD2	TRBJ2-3	CASTRTSGTDTQYF	TGTGCCAGCACCCGGACTAGCGGGACAGATACGCAGTATTTT
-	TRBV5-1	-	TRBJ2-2	CASSLALAGAGELFF	TGCGCCAGCAGCTTGGCACTAGCTGGGGCCGGGGAGCTGTTTTTT
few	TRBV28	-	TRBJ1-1	CAAQGPRRDTEAFF	TGTGCAGCACAGGGCCCCCGAAGAGACACTGAAGCTTTCTTT
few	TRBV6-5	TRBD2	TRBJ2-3	CASSYLASGKTDTQYF	TGTGCCAGCAGTTATCTGGCTAGCGGGAAGACAGATACGCAGTATTTT
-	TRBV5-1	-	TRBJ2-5	CASNEAHLYQETQYF	TGCGCCAGTAATGAAGCCCACTTGTACCAAGAGACCCAGTACTTC